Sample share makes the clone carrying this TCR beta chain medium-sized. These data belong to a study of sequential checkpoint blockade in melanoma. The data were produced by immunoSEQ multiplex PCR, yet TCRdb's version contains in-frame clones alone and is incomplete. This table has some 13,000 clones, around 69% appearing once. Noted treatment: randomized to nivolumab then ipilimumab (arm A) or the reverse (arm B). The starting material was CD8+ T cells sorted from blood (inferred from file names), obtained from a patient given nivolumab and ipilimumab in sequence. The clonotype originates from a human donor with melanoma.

The CDR3 loop reads CASSSLTDRLYEAFF. The CDR3 nucleotides read TGTGCCAGCAGTTCTCTTACGGACAGACTCTATGAAGCTTTCTTT. This rearrangement joins TRBV27 to TRBJ1-1; D may be TRBD1 (6 bases). Between the trimmed V and J ends, which lost 4 bases and 7 bases, there was a span of 19 bases. CDR1 MNHEY and CDR2 SMNVEV come from the germline V gene (reference sequence). The CDR3 consists of 15 residues.